This T cell receptor beta chain was observed in a study of long-term antiretroviral therapy in people with HIV. Study observations and caveats: Comparison with controls showed narrower CDR3 length ranges in HIV repertoires. At every time point, clones expanded before ART dominated the repertoire.

Survey-level immunoSEQ v3.0 assays were run. Measured with immunoSEQ multiplex PCR; TCRdb has only the in-frame clones, and not every one. This sample has about 20,000 clones, with roughly 88% found just once. In regard to this clone: Its antigen remains unknown.

The input for sequencing was unsorted PBMCs, taken 1.2 years after starting antiretroviral therapy. This receptor was taken from a middle-aged woman with HIV.

The CDR3 nucleotides are TGTGCCAGCAGCTTAGGTCTTTTGGGGGCCGAGCAGTTCTTC. Protein sequence: CASSLGLLGAEQFF. The V call is TRBV7-2, the J call TRBJ2-1; D is possibly TRBD1 (6 bases). Germline values: CDR1 SGHTA, CDR2 FQGNSA. The CDR3 length is 14 residues. With 1 base removed from V and 10 bases from J, the gap between germline ends came to 14 bases.